This T cell receptor beta chain originates from a study of T cells after yellow fever vaccination. Overall study: Libraries from low-cell-number fractions were prepared with the SMART-Seq v4 Ultra Low Input RNA kit. Overall study findings and caveats: Among primary-vaccination clones, most reappeared after the booster, at 95% to 96% for CD4 and more than 75% for CD8.

From the 5' RACE reads, TCRdb called clonotypes with MiXCR, one entry per CDR3 protein. This table has around 530,000 distinct CDR3 sequences, 17% appearing once. The CDR3 has 17 residues. Germline lookup yields CDR1 MDHEN and CDR2 SYDVKM. The ends were cut back, 6 bases at V and 0 bases at J, with 20 bases in the middle. This clonotype showed up just once. Its antigen is not identified. The sequence was obtained from a man aged 18 to 29 who received the YFV17D yellow fever vaccine. The rearrangement uses TRBV28 and TRBJ1-2; D may be TRBD1 (6 bases). Sequenced material: PBMCs, taken about 5 days after the first yellow fever vaccination. The CDR3 loop is CASSNGGDRTTNYGYTF. The CDR3 DNA is TGTGCCAGCAGCAACGGGGGCGACAGGACCACTAACTATGGCTACACCTTC.